This entry is about one TCR beta chain. Authors' analysis steps: Estimation of nucleated cell counts was performed using reference gene primer amplification. The repertoire was sequenced with immunoSEQ multiplex PCR; TCRdb's copy has only in-frame clones and lacks some. The V and J calls and clone size were taken over from that table, and D and trimming were inferred from the DNA. Here the sample spans 85,000 to 120,000 clones, nearly 90% being singletons. The sample belongs to a study of blood T cell repertoires in COVID-19. Study at large: Specimens from acute and convalescent COVID-19 originated in the United States, Italy and Spain.

The CDR3 is 15 amino acids. V was pared by 2 bases and J by 3 bases, with 7 bases of the junction left unmatched. The germline V gene has CDR1 MNHEY and CDR2 SVGEGT. This receptor was obtained from a man aged 50-60 years with active COVID-19. The sample comprised peripheral blood. The chain couples TRBV6-2 or TRBV6-3 to TRBJ2-7; 7 nucleotides align to TRBD2. The CDR3 region has the DNA TGTGCCAGCAGTTACCGCCCGGGGGGAAACTACGAGCAGTACTTC. Protein product: CASSYRPGGNYEQYF.